This is a list of T cell receptor beta chains from one sample in a study of blood T cell repertoires in COVID-19. Sequencing was performed with immunoSEQ multiplex PCR; in TCRdb, only in-frame clones are kept and a portion is missing. This table holds fewer than 250,000 clones, about 93% found once. The sequenced material came from peripheral blood. All receptors come from a man in his thirties or forties with COVID-19, enrolled during active disease. CDR3s include the opening cysteine and the closing phenylalanine or tryptophan. The D gene is left open where the match is weak. The listing skips clone size in some rows; elsewhere it reads once, few, many or a size class.

j_call: TRBJ1-2; d_call: NA; v_call: TRBV5-6; clone_size: NA; cdr3_nt: TGTGCCAGCAGCTTGTTCAAGGCCTCGGGTGGCTACACCTTC; cdr3_aa: CASSLFKASGGYTF
j_call: TRBJ1-1; d_call: NA; v_call: TRBV11-2; clone_size: NA; cdr3_nt: TGTGCCAGCAGCTTCTCCGGGACTGAAGCTTTCTTT; cdr3_aa: CASSFSGTEAFF
j_call: TRBJ1-6; d_call: NA; v_call: TRBV7-3; clone_size: once; cdr3_nt: TGTGCCAGCAGCCCAAATGGGCCAAAGAATAATTCACCCCTCCACTTT; cdr3_aa: CASSPNGPKNNSPLHF
j_call: TRBJ1-1; d_call: NA; v_call: TRBV6-6; clone_size: NA; cdr3_nt: TGTGCCAGCAGGAATAGGGAGGTTGAAGCTTTCTTT; cdr3_aa: CASRNREVEAFF
j_call: TRBJ1-2; d_call: NA; v_call: TRBV11-2; clone_size: NA; cdr3_nt: TGTGCCAGCAGCTCCGGACAGATTAACTATGGCTACACCTTC; cdr3_aa: CASSSGQINYGYTF
j_call: TRBJ2-2; d_call: TRBD1; v_call: TRBV4-1; clone_size: NA; cdr3_nt: TGCGCCAGCACCCCTGAGGGGACAGGGGTCGGGGAGCTGTTTTTT; cdr3_aa: CASTPEGTGVGELFF
j_call: TRBJ2-3; d_call: TRBD2; v_call: TRBV25-1; clone_size: NA; cdr3_nt: TGTGCCAGCAGTGAACACGGACTAGTCACAGATACGCAGTATTTT; cdr3_aa: CASSEHGLVTDTQYF
j_call: TRBJ1-5; d_call: NA; v_call: TRBV2; clone_size: NA; cdr3_nt: TGTGCCAGCAGTCCAGGCCCAAATAGCAATCAGCCCCAGCATTTT; cdr3_aa: CASSPGPNSNQPQHF
j_call: TRBJ2-3; d_call: NA; v_call: TRBV9; clone_size: NA; cdr3_nt: TGTGCCAGCAGCGTAGCAGGGTGGGGCATCGCAGATACGCAGTATTTT; cdr3_aa: CASSVAGWGIADTQYF
j_call: TRBJ2-5; d_call: NA; v_call: TRBV28; clone_size: NA; cdr3_nt: TGTGCCAGCAGGGACTCGGGGGGCCGAGAGGCCCAGTACTTC; cdr3_aa: CASRDSGGREAQYF
j_call: TRBJ1-1; d_call: NA; v_call: TRBV10-3; clone_size: NA; cdr3_nt: TGTGCCATCAGTGAGTTTGAGTTGAGCACTGAAGCTTTCTTT; cdr3_aa: CAISEFELSTEAFF
j_call: TRBJ2-2; d_call: TRBD1; v_call: TRBV9; clone_size: NA; cdr3_nt: TGTGCCAGCAGCGTGTCCGGGACAGGGAACACCGGGGAGCTGTTTTTT; cdr3_aa: CASSVSGTGNTGELFF
j_call: TRBJ2-3; d_call: NA; v_call: TRBV29-1; clone_size: NA; cdr3_nt: TGCAGCGTTCTACAGGGGGGGGCAGATACGCAGTATTTT; cdr3_aa: CSVLQGGADTQYF
j_call: TRBJ2-3; d_call: TRBD1; v_call: TRBV5-6; clone_size: NA; cdr3_nt: TGTGCCAGCAGGGGACAGTCGGGGCTTACAGATACGCAGTATTTT; cdr3_aa: CASRGQSGLTDTQYF
j_call: TRBJ1-3; d_call: NA; v_call: TRBV10-1; clone_size: NA; cdr3_nt: TGCGCCAGCAGTGAGTCCGGCAGGGCCAGTGGAAACACCATATATTTT; cdr3_aa: CASSESGRASGNTIYF
j_call: TRBJ1-5; d_call: NA; v_call: TRBV28; clone_size: NA; cdr3_nt: TGTGCCAGCAGTGTGACAGTAAATCAGCCCCAGCATTTT; cdr3_aa: CASSVTVNQPQHF
j_call: TRBJ2-7; d_call: NA; v_call: TRBV29-1; clone_size: NA; cdr3_nt: TGCAGCGTTACATTGACTGCCTGGGTTGGATCCTACGAGCAGTACTTC; cdr3_aa: CSVTLTAWVGSYEQYF
j_call: TRBJ1-3; d_call: NA; v_call: TRBV6-5; clone_size: NA; cdr3_nt: TGTGCCAGTTCGCAGGCGGCGGGGGGAAACACCATATATTTT; cdr3_aa: CASSQAAGGNTIYF
j_call: TRBJ1-6; d_call: NA; v_call: TRBV30; clone_size: NA; cdr3_nt: TGTGCCTGGAGTCGGGGACTCTCCTATAATTCACCCCTCCACTTT; cdr3_aa: CAWSRGLSYNSPLHF
j_call: TRBJ2-5; d_call: TRBD2; v_call: TRBV3-1/TRBV3-2; clone_size: NA; cdr3_nt: TGTGCCAGCAGCCCGGGACTAGCGGGGGGGCAGGAGACCCAGTACTTC; cdr3_aa: CASSPGLAGGQETQYF
j_call: TRBJ2-2; d_call: TRBD2; v_call: TRBV9; clone_size: NA; cdr3_nt: TGTGCCAGCAGCGTAGAAAGCGGGGGGGCCGTCGGGAAGCTGTTTTTT; cdr3_aa: CASSVESGGAVGKLFF
j_call: TRBJ1-2; d_call: TRBD1; v_call: TRBV5-6; clone_size: NA; cdr3_nt: TGTGCCAGCAGCTCCCAAGGGACAGGGATCTATGGCTACACCTTC; cdr3_aa: CASSSQGTGIYGYTF
j_call: TRBJ1-1; d_call: NA; v_call: TRBV9; clone_size: NA; cdr3_nt: TGTGCCAGCAGCGTCACACAGGGAGACACTGAAGCTTTCTTT; cdr3_aa: CASSVTQGDTEAFF
j_call: TRBJ1-2; d_call: TRBD1; v_call: TRBV2; clone_size: once; cdr3_nt: TGTGCCAGCAGGGAAAGGACAGGGTGGGGTGGCTACACCTTC; cdr3_aa: CASRERTGWGGYTF
j_call: TRBJ1-5; d_call: NA; v_call: TRBV2; clone_size: NA; cdr3_nt: TGTGCCAGCAGCGTGGACACAGGTAGCAATCAGCCCCAGCATTTT; cdr3_aa: CASSVDTGSNQPQHF
j_call: TRBJ2-3; d_call: TRBD1; v_call: TRBV5-1; clone_size: NA; cdr3_nt: TGCGCCAGCAGCATCGCGGGACAGGTGGCCGATACGCAGTATTTT; cdr3_aa: CASSIAGQVADTQYF
j_call: TRBJ1-2; d_call: NA; v_call: TRBV5-1; clone_size: NA; cdr3_nt: TGCGCCAGCAGCTTGGGCCAGTACTATGGCTACACCTTC; cdr3_aa: CASSLGQYYGYTF
j_call: TRBJ1-6; d_call: NA; v_call: TRBV5-1; clone_size: NA; cdr3_nt: TGCGCCAGCAGCGACGGGACCTATAATTCACCCCTCCACTTT; cdr3_aa: CASSDGTYNSPLHF
j_call: TRBJ2-1; d_call: NA; v_call: TRBV4-1; clone_size: NA; cdr3_nt: TGCGCCAGCAGCCAAGATGAGGTCGCGCAGTTCTTC; cdr3_aa: CASSQDEVAQFF
j_call: TRBJ1-1; d_call: NA; v_call: TRBV19; clone_size: NA; cdr3_nt: TGTGCCAGTAGTATGTTAGGGGAGGCTGAAGCTTTCTTT; cdr3_aa: CASSMLGEAEAFF
j_call: TRBJ1-5; d_call: TRBD1; v_call: TRBV7-2; clone_size: NA; cdr3_nt: TGTGCCAGCAGCTACGGGACAGGAAATCAGCCCCAGCATTTT; cdr3_aa: CASSYGTGNQPQHF
j_call: TRBJ2-1; d_call: NA; v_call: TRBV5-1; clone_size: NA; cdr3_nt: TGCGCCAGCAGCTTGGTTCAGGGTGCCTACAATGAGCAGTTCTTC; cdr3_aa: CASSLVQGAYNEQFF
j_call: TRBJ2-5; d_call: TRBD2; v_call: TRBV10-1; clone_size: NA; cdr3_nt: TGCGCCAGCAGTGACGGGGGGAACCAAGAGACCCAGTACTTC; cdr3_aa: CASSDGGNQETQYF
j_call: TRBJ2-5; d_call: NA; v_call: TRBV10-3; clone_size: NA; cdr3_nt: TGTGCCACTGCTGACTTGCCGGGAGAGACCCAGTACTTC; cdr3_aa: CATADLPGETQYF
j_call: TRBJ2-7; d_call: NA; v_call: TRBV6-5; clone_size: NA; cdr3_nt: TGTGCCAGCAGTATGACAGAAATAGCCTACGAGCAGTACTTC; cdr3_aa: CASSMTEIAYEQYF
j_call: TRBJ2-1; d_call: NA; v_call: TRBV5-4; clone_size: NA; cdr3_nt: TGTGCCAGCAGCTTGGCCGAGGGTGGCGATGAGCAGTTCTTC; cdr3_aa: CASSLAEGGDEQFF
j_call: TRBJ2-7; d_call: NA; v_call: TRBV7-3; clone_size: NA; cdr3_nt: TGTGCCAGCAGCGTGACAGCTCGCTACGAGCAGTACTTC; cdr3_aa: CASSVTARYEQYF
j_call: TRBJ2-3; d_call: NA; v_call: TRBV10-3; clone_size: NA; cdr3_nt: TGTGCCATCAGTGAGGCGGGGACGCAGTATTTT; cdr3_aa: CAISEAGTQYF
j_call: TRBJ2-1; d_call: TRBD2; v_call: TRBV5-6; clone_size: few; cdr3_nt: TGTGCCAGCAGGAATCTAGCGGAATCTTACAATGAGCAGTTCTTC; cdr3_aa: CASRNLAESYNEQFF
j_call: TRBJ1-2; d_call: TRBD1; v_call: TRBV7-3; clone_size: NA; cdr3_nt: TGTGCCAGCAGCTTAATAGCTGGGACAGGGGCTGGCTACACCTTC; cdr3_aa: CASSLIAGTGAGYTF
j_call: TRBJ1-2; d_call: TRBD1; v_call: TRBV19; clone_size: few; cdr3_nt: TGTGCCAGTAGTGTCCCGACAGGGGGACGCGGCTACACCTTC; cdr3_aa: CASSVPTGGRGYTF
j_call: TRBJ1-2; d_call: TRBD1; v_call: TRBV7-3; clone_size: once; cdr3_nt: TGTGCCAGCAGCTTAACAAAGGAGACAGGGGATGGCTACACCTTC; cdr3_aa: CASSLTKETGDGYTF
j_call: TRBJ1-2; d_call: TRBD1; v_call: TRBV3-1/TRBV3-2; clone_size: once; cdr3_nt: TGTGCCAGCAGCCGGACAGGAAGCTATGGCTACACCTTC; cdr3_aa: CASSRTGSYGYTF
j_call: TRBJ2-1; d_call: TRBD2; v_call: TRBV11-3; clone_size: NA; cdr3_nt: TGTGCCAGCAGCTTAGGGTCCCGGACTAGCGGGGGGGCGAGGGAGCAGTTCTTC; cdr3_aa: CASSLGSRTSGGAREQFF
j_call: TRBJ1-1; d_call: NA; v_call: TRBV10-1; clone_size: NA; cdr3_nt: TGCGCCAGCAGTGAGAGGGGCCAGGGATTGACCACTGAAGCTTTCTTT; cdr3_aa: CASSERGQGLTTEAFF
j_call: TRBJ2-7; d_call: TRBD1; v_call: TRBV6-1; clone_size: NA; cdr3_nt: TGTGCCAGCAGTGAAGCGGATTACAGGGGCTCCTACGAGCAGTACTTC; cdr3_aa: CASSEADYRGSYEQYF
j_call: TRBJ2-4; d_call: NA; v_call: TRBV6-5; clone_size: once; cdr3_nt: TGTGCCAGCAGTTACTCGCTCGCAGGAGGCAAAAACATTCAGTACTTC; cdr3_aa: CASSYSLAGGKNIQYF
j_call: TRBJ1-4; d_call: TRBD1; v_call: TRBV3-1/TRBV3-2; clone_size: NA; cdr3_nt: TGTGCCAGCAGCCATGCCGACAGGGACGAAAAACTGTTTTTT; cdr3_aa: CASSHADRDEKLFF
j_call: TRBJ2-7; d_call: NA; v_call: TRBV6-1; clone_size: NA; cdr3_nt: TGTGCCAGCAGTGAAAGGTCGGGGGGCTTGGACGAGCAGTACTTC; cdr3_aa: CASSERSGGLDEQYF
j_call: TRBJ1-2; d_call: NA; v_call: TRBV13; clone_size: NA; cdr3_nt: TGTGCCAGCAGCGCCCCCCCTCGGGGAAGCTATGGCTACACCTTC; cdr3_aa: CASSAPPRGSYGYTF